One sample yielded the 32 T cell receptor beta chains listed below, sequenced in a study of regulatory T cells in long-lasting Graves disease. Construction of TCR beta libraries relied on iRepertoire HTBI primers and on Arm-PCR targeting CDR3 regions. TCRdb reprocessed the multiplex PCR reads via MiXCR and lists one record per CDR3 protein. The sample contains more than 350,000 distinct CDR3 sequences, about 15% of which appear only once. Time point: newly diagnosed GD, antithyroid drugs for less than 3 months. The TCR library used RNA extracted from PBMCs. These data were likewise used in another study, on T cells in Graves' hyperthyroidism and ophthalmopathy.

The sequencing used peripheral blood mononuclear cells (PBMCs), collected at new diagnosis, from a patient treated with antithyroid drugs. These receptors were taken from a woman in her twenties or thirties with Graves disease.

This clonotype was observed many times. The chain joins TRBV5-8 to TRBJ2-2, with 7 nucleotides matching TRBD1. Germline V lookup: CDR1 SGHTS, CDR2 YDEGEE. This CDR3 comprises 15 residues. The junction had 3 bases not matched to a gene; V was cut back by 4 bases and J by 0 bases. CDR3 in DNA: TGTGCCAGCAGCAGGGGGACAGCGAACACCGGGGAGCTGTTTTTT. Protein product: CASSRGTANTGELFF.

This clonotype has ten or more counts. The chain links TRBV12-3 or TRBV12-4 to TRBJ2-5; perhaps TRBD2 as D (5 bases). With 3 bases removed from V and 4 bases from J, the gap between germline ends came to 9 bases. This CDR3 contains 13 residues. DNA for the CDR3: TGTGCCAGCAGTTTCTCGGGAATAGAGACCCAGTACTTC. Translating it yields CASSFSGIETQYF.

This clonotype came up many times. The chain combines TRBV6-1 with TRBJ2-1; D perhaps matches TRBD2 (6 bases). Looked up from germline, CDR1 is MNHNS and CDR2 is SASEGT. The V end lost 6 bases, the J end lost 5 bases, and 20 bases lay between the germline ends. CDR3 size: 16 residues. The CDR3 loop reads CASRRIVTGANNEQFF. The DNA of the CDR3 is TGTGCCAGCAGACGAATTGTAACGGGAGCTAACAATGAGCAGTTCTTC.

This clonotype was counted ten times or more. The chain uses TRBV3-1 and TRBJ2-7; TRBD1 is a possible D gene (6 bases). The germline V and J ends were trimmed by 3 bases and 6 bases, with 18 bases remaining between them. CDR1 is LGHDT, CDR2 YNNKEL, per germline (reference sequence). The CDR3 contains 15 residues. The CDR3 is CASSQRRLGAGEQYF. CDR3 DNA: TGTGCCAGCAGCCAGCGGAGGCTGGGGGCAGGCGAGCAGTACTTC.

This clonotype appeared a few times. CDR3 bases: TGTGCCACCAGCACCGGGTATGAGGGGACCCAGTACTTC. This gives the protein CATSTGYEGTQYF. This rearrangement joins TRBV15 to TRBJ2-5, with D possibly TRBD2 on 5 matching bases. CDR3 length: 13 residues. CDR1 is LNHNV, CDR2 YYDKDF, per germline (reference sequence). V was shortened by 4 bases and J by 7 bases, with 13 bases between the two germline ends.

This clonotype was counted at least ten times. The V call is TRBV19, the J call TRBJ2-1; TRBD2 aligns across 13 bases. Germline CDR1 and CDR2: LNHDA and SQIVND (reference sequence). CDR3 length equals 15 residues. Trimming at V came to 5 bases and at J to 7 bases, leaving 5 bases not matched to a gene. CDR3 protein: CASSRRTSGGNEQFF. The CDR3 coding sequence is TGTGCCAGTAGTCGACGGACTAGCGGGGGAAATGAGCAGTTCTTC.

This clonotype was seen repeatedly, ten times or more. The chain couples TRBV27 to TRBJ2-1; 8 bases align to TRBD2. Losses at the gene ends were 0 bases for V and 5 bases for J; bases not matched to a gene: 6. Germline CDR1 is MNHEY and CDR2 is SMNVEV (reference sequence). This CDR3 is 16 amino acids long. The CDR3: CASSLSFQRGNNEQFF. The CDR3 coding sequence is TGTGCCAGCAGTTTATCGTTCCAGCGGGGGAACAATGAGCAGTTCTTC.

This clonotype was recorded many times. V is TRBV7-8 and J is TRBJ2-7; 12 bases agree with TRBD2. V gave up 6 bases and J gave up 2 bases; unmatched junction bases: 5. Germline V gene lookup returns CDR1 SGHVS and CDR2 FQNEAQ. CDR3 length equals 15 residues. DNA for the CDR3: TGTGCCAGCAGTCCGAGGACTAGCGGGACCTACGAGCAGTACTTC. Translating it yields CASSPRTSGTYEQYF. Drawing the rest from reference TRBV7-8 and TRBJ2-7, the complete variable domain is GAGVSQSPRYKVAKRGQDVALRCDPISGHVSLFWYQQALGQGPEFLTYFQNEAQLDKSGLPSDRFFAERPEGSVSTLKIQRTQQEDSAVYLCASSPRTSGTYEQYFGPGTRLTVT.

This clonotype was counted at least ten times. The chain uses TRBV11-2 and TRBJ2-2, with 11 nucleotides matching TRBD2. CDR3 length: 17 residues. From germline, CDR1 is SGHAT and CDR2 FQNNGV. Trimming cost V 2 bases and J 5 bases; bases outside gene matches: 7. As DNA, the CDR3 is TGTGCCAGCAGCTTACCAACTAGCGGGAGAAATACCGGGGAGCTGTTTTTT. Residues: CASSLPTSGRNTGELFF.

This clonotype has a count of ten or more. J is TRBJ2-7 and V is TRBV28; the D gene is possibly TRBD1 (6 bases). V was trimmed by 7 bases and J by 4 bases, leaving 14 bases between them. Germline CDR1 is MDHEN and CDR2 is SYDVKM. This CDR3 region has 13 residues. The CDR3 here is CASTTGRTYEQYF. The CDR3, as DNA: TGTGCCAGCACAACAGGGAGAACATACGAGCAGTACTTC.

On this clonotype itself: Just one base apart from a much larger clone, this may be a read error. The chain carries TRBV20-1 and TRBJ2-1; TRBD2 aligns across 7 bases. This CDR3 has 16 amino acids. With 1 base clipped from V and 4 bases from J, the junction kept 10 bases outside the gene matches. Germline CDR1 DFQATT, CDR2 SNEGSKA (reference sequence). In DNA form, the CDR3 reads TGCAGTGCTAGAGGGGCGGGGGAGTTTGGATACAATGAGCAGTTCTTC. It specifies CSARGAGEFGYNEQFF.

This clonotype was detected ten times or more. V and J are TRBV30 and TRBJ1-4; 11 bases are a match to TRBD1. Per the germline V gene, CDR1 is GTSNPN and CDR2 is SVGIG (reference sequence). Losses at the gene ends were 8 bases for V and 2 bases for J; bases not matched to a gene: 7. The CDR3 is 15 amino acids. CDR3 bases: TGTGCCCGCCGGGACAGGGGGTGGACTAATGAAAAACTGTTTTTT. Its translation: CARRDRGWTNEKLFF.

The genes are TRBV12-3 or TRBV12-4 and TRBJ2-3; no clear D gene. The CDR3 runs 14 residues. The germline V and J ends were trimmed by 7 bases and 2 bases, with 13 bases remaining between them. The CDR3 sequence is CASIQGPYTDTQYF. CDR3 sequence (DNA): TGTGCCAGCATCCAAGGACCCTACACAGATACGCAGTATTTT.

This clonotype showed up many times. This chain connects TRBV7-9 to TRBJ1-1, with D possibly being TRBD1 (6 bases). With 4 bases removed from V and 2 bases from J, the gap between germline ends came to 20 bases. Germline lookup yields CDR1 SEHNR and CDR2 FQNEAQ (reference sequence). The CDR3 has 17 residues. CDR3 in amino acids: CASSSLLRTESNTEAFF. The CDR3, as DNA: TGTGCCAGCAGCTCCCTCCTACGGACAGAAAGCAACACTGAAGCTTTCTTT.

This clonotype was seen a few times. The CDR3 region has the DNA TGCGCCAGCAGCCAACTCAGGACTAGGCTGAACACCGGGGAGCTGTTTTTT. Translated: CASSQLRTRLNTGELFF. The chain couples TRBV4-1 to TRBJ2-2; 7 bases fit TRBD2. The CDR3 runs 17 residues. J gave up 1 base and V 2 bases, and 7 bases lay outside the gene matches. Germline CDR1 reads MGHRA; CDR2 reads YSYEKL.

This clonotype was recorded many times. The rearrangement joins TRBV7-8 to TRBJ2-7; 9 positions agree with TRBD2. CDR1 and CDR2 (germline): SGHVS, FQNEAQ. With 5 bases clipped from V and 5 bases from J, the junction kept 13 bases outside the gene matches. The CDR3 covers 16 residues. The CDR3 nucleotides are TGTGCCAGCAGCCGTCTCGAGAGCGGGAGGCGGAACGAGCAGTACTTC. Protein sequence: CASSRLESGRRNEQYF.

This clonotype was counted ten times or more. The chain links TRBV14 to TRBJ2-3, with TRBD2 matching 11 bases. V lost 4 bases and J lost 9; bases outside the gene matches: 12. Per germline, CDR1 SGHDN and CDR2 FVKESK. This CDR3 is 16 amino acids long. In DNA form, the CDR3 reads TGTGCCAGCAGCCCGTTTACTAGCGGGAGTATCAGGACGCAGTATTTT. Translation: CASSPFTSGSIRTQYF.

As regards this clonotype: A much bigger clone sits one base away, suggesting this may be a read error. The limits of the CDR3 on the DNA are not certain, so only TCRdb's listed CDR3 is given. This chain uses TRBV24-1 with TRBJ2-1; the tabulated D call, TRBD2, remains unverified against the DNA. The germline V gene has CDR1 KGHDR and CDR2 SFDVKD. The CDR3 length equals 15 residues, ends included. The CDR3 sequence: CATSDSVRGRYEQFF.

The chain couples TRBV29-1 to TRBJ2-3; D unresolved. V shed 5 bases and J shed 2 bases, with 14 bases lying between them. The CDR3 runs to 14 residues. Germline V gene sequence: CDR1 SQVTM, CDR2 ANQGSEA. CDR3 sequence reads: CSVLGGAYTDTQYF. CDR3 sequence (DNA): TGCAGCGTTCTTGGCGGAGCCTACACAGATACGCAGTATTTT.

This clonotype was seen many times. V is TRBV7-3 and J is TRBJ2-2; 7 bases map to TRBD2. In germline, CDR1 is SGHTA, CDR2 FQGTGA. V lost 2 bases and J lost 4; bases outside the gene matches: 4. The CDR3 runs to 15 residues. The CDR3 DNA sequence: TGTGCCAGCAGCTTAGGACTAGGACTCACCGGGGAGCTGTTTTTT. Translated: CASSLGLGLTGELFF.

This clonotype showed up just a few times. The CDR3 bases are TGTGCCAGCAGGGGGGGCAGCAAAGCGGCTAACTATGGCTACACCTTC. Translation: CASRGGSKAANYGYTF. The chain couples TRBV12-3 or TRBV12-4 to TRBJ1-2, with TRBD1 as a possible D gene (6 bases). This CDR3 is 16 amino acids long. V lost 6 bases to trimming and J lost 0 bases, with 17 bases between them.

This clonotype was found many times. This rearrangement joins TRBV7-8 to TRBJ1-5; 7 bases are shared with TRBD1. The CDR3 loop spans 16 amino acids. The trim removed 5 bases at V and 3 bases at J, leaving 10 bases unmatched. CDR1 is SGHVS, CDR2 FQNEAQ, per germline. CDR3 nucleotides: TGTGCCAGCAGCGCCGGGACAGCATTTATCAATCAGCCCCAGCATTTT. The encoded protein is CASSAGTAFINQPQHF.

This clonotype was detected many times. V is TRBV6-1 and J is TRBJ2-5; 11 bases agree with TRBD2. Germline V gives CDR1 MNHNS, CDR2 SASEGT. J gave up 4 bases and V 6 bases, and 7 bases lay outside the gene matches. The CDR3 has 15 residues. The DNA of the CDR3 is TGTGCCAGCAGACCACTAGCGGGAGCCGTAGAGACCCAGTACTTC. Amino acids: CASRPLAGAVETQYF.

The V gene is TRBV25-1, the J gene TRBJ1-2, with TRBD1 as a possible D gene (5 bases). The ends were cut back, 2 bases at V and 8 bases at J, with 12 bases in the middle. This CDR3 contains 13 residues. Germline-derived CDR1 and CDR2 are MGHDK and SYGVNS. For the CDR3, the DNA is TGTGCCAGCAGTGAACCCGGGGCGGGCGGCTACACCTTC. It specifies CASSEPGAGGYTF.

This clonotype was seen many times. The chain recombines TRBV30 with TRBJ1-2; tentative D call: TRBD1 (6 bases). This CDR3 contains 14 residues. V was cut by 0 bases and J by 3 bases, with 11 bases left in between. CDR1 is GTSNPN and CDR2 is SVGIG in the germline V gene (reference sequence). As DNA, the CDR3 is TGTGCCTGGAGTGTAATGGGGGCCCACTATGGCTACACCTTC. Protein sequence: CAWSVMGAHYGYTF.

This clonotype came up a few times. The chain uses TRBV4-1 and TRBJ2-7; 10 bases fit TRBD2. Germline CDR1 and CDR2: MGHRA and YSYEKL. The CDR3 sequence is 16 residues long. V shed 1 base, J shed 6 bases, and the junction held 9 bases outside the gene matches. The DNA of the CDR3 is TGCGCCAGCAGCCAAGCGGGGGGGCTAGCGGGAGTCGAGCAGTACTTC. Amino acids: CASSQAGGLAGVEQYF.

This chain connects TRBV5-1 to TRBJ1-4; D not resolved. The V gene lost 2 bases and the J gene lost 3 bases, with 5 bases spanning the gap. This CDR3 has 13 residues. Germline V gene lookup returns CDR1 SGHRS and CDR2 YFSETQ. CDR3: CASSFGSNEKLFF. DNA of the CDR3: TGCGCCAGCAGCTTCGGGTCTAATGAAAAACTGTTTTTT.

This clonotype has ten or more counts. This chain joins TRBV12-3 or TRBV12-4 and TRBJ1-1; D remains unclear. V lost 7 bases and J lost 4, with 16 bases in between. CDR3 size: 14 residues. CDR3 protein: CASTIGRRPTEAFF. The CDR3 DNA sequence: TGTGCCAGCACAATCGGACGGAGGCCCACTGAAGCTTTCTTT.

The rearrangement links TRBV5-1 to TRBJ2-2; either TRBD1 or TRBD2 may supply D (6 bases each). Trimming took off 3 bases at V and 4 bases at J, with 13 bases between the two ends. CDR1 and CDR2 (germline): SGHRS, YFSETQ. The CDR3 runs to 15 residues. CDR3 in amino acids: CASSWGAGGTGELFF. Written as DNA, the CDR3 is TGCGCCAGCAGCTGGGGGGCCGGGGGCACCGGGGAGCTGTTTTTT.

About this clonotype itself: Given a much more abundant clone one base away, this may be a read error. The chain employs TRBV7-8 and TRBJ2-1, with D perhaps matching TRBD2 (5 bases). CDR1 is SGHVS, CDR2 FQNEAQ, per germline. The CDR3 extends over 11 amino acids. CDR3 loop: CASSSSIEQLF. In DNA form, the CDR3 reads TGTGCCAGCAGCTCTAGCATTGAGCAGCTCTTC.

Ten or more counts support this clonotype. This rearrangement joins TRBV12-3 or TRBV12-4 to TRBJ1-3; the match to TRBD1 covers 8 bases. The CDR3 length is 14 residues. The junction had 2 bases not matched to a gene; V was cut back by 5 bases and J by 2 bases. Written as DNA, the CDR3 is TGTGCCAGCAGTCCGACAGGGGCTGGAAACACCATATATTTT. It specifies CASSPTGAGNTIYF.

This clonotype was observed many times. The chain recombines TRBV12-3 or TRBV12-4 with TRBJ1-1; a possible D gene is TRBD1 (5 bases). V dropped 4 bases and J dropped 3 bases, with 12 bases sitting between them. There are 14 residues in the CDR3. DNA of the CDR3: TGTGCCAGCAGTTGGGGGGGACTTGACACTGAAGCTTTCTTT. Protein: CASSWGGLDTEAFF.